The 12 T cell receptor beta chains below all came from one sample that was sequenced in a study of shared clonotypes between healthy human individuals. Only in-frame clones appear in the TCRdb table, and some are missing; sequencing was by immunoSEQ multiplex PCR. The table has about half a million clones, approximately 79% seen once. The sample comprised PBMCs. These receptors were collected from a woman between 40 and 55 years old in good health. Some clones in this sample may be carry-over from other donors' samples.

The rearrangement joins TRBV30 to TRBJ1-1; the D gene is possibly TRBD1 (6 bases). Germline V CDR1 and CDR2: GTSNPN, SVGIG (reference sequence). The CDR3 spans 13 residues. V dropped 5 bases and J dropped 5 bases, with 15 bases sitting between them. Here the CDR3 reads CAWSRTAGTEAFF. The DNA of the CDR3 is TGTGCCTGGTCCCGGACAGCTGGGACTGAAGCTTTCTTT.

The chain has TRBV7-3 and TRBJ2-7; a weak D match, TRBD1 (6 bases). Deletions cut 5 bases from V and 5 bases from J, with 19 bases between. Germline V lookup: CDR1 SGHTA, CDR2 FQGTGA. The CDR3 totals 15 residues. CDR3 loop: CASSQLGTPVHEQYF. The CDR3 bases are TGTGCCAGCAGCCAATTGGGGACACCTGTACACGAGCAGTACTTC.

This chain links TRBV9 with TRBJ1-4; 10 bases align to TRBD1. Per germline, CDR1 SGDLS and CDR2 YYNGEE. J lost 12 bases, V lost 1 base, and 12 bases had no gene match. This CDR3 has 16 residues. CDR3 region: CASSVSDRGPRGELFF. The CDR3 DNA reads TGTGCCAGCAGCGTATCCGACAGGGGGCCAAGGGGGGAACTGTTTTTT.

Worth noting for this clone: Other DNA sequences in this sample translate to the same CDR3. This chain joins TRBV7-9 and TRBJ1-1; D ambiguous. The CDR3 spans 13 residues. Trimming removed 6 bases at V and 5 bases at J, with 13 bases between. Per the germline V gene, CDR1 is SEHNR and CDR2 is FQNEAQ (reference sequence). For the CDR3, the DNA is TGTGCCAGCAGTCCCGAGGTAGGGACTGAAGCTTTCTTT. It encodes CASSPEVGTEAFF.

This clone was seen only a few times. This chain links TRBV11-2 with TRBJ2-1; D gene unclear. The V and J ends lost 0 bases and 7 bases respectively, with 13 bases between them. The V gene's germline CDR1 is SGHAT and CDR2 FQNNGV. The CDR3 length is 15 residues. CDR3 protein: CASSLDPGGWNEQFF. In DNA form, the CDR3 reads TGTGCCAGCAGCTTAGATCCGGGCGGTTGGAATGAGCAGTTCTTC. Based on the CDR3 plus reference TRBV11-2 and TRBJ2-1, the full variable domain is EAGVAQSPRYKIIEKRQSVAFWCNPISGHATLYWYQQILGQGPKLLIQFQNNGVVDDSQLPKDRFSAERLKGVDSTLKIQPAKLEDSAVYLCASSLDPGGWNEQFFGPGTRLTVL.

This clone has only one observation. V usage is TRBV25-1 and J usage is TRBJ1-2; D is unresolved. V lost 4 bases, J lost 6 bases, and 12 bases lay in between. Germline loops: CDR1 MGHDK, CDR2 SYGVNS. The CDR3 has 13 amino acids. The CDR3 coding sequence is TGTGCCAGCAGTGGAACACAGAATGATGGCTACACCTTC. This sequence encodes CASSGTQNDGYTF.

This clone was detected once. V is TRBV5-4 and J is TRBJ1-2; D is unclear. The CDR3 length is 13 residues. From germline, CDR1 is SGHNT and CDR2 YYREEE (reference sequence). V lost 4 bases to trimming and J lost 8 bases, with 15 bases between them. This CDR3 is CASSVADGLGYTF. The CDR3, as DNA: TGTGCCAGCAGCGTAGCGGACGGATTGGGCTACACCTTC.

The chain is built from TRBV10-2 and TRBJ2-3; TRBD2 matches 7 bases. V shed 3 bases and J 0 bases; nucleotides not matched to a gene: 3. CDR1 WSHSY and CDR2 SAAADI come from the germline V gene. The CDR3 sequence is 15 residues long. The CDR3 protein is CASSDRGLSTDTQYF. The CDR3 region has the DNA TGCGCCAGCAGTGATCGGGGACTAAGCACAGATACGCAGTATTTT.

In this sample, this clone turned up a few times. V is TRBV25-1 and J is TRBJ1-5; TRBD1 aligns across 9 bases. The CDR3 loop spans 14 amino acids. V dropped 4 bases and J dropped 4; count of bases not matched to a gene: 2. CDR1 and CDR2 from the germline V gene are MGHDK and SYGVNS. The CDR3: CASSGDRANQPQHF. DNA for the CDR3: TGTGCCAGCAGTGGGGACAGGGCTAATCAGCCCCAGCATTTT. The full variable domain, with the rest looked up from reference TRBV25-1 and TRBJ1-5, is EADIYQTPRYLVIGTGKKITLECSQTMGHDKMYWYQQDPGMELHLIHYSYGVNSTEKGDLSSESTVSRIRTEHFPLTLESARPSHTSQYLCASSGDRANQPQHFGDGTRLSIL.

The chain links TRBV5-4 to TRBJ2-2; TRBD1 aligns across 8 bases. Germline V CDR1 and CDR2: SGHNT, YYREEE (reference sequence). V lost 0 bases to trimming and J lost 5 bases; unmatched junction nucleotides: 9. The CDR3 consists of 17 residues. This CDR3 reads CASSLVPTGVVTGELFF. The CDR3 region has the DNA TGTGCCAGCAGCTTGGTCCCGACAGGGGTGGTGACCGGGGAGCTGTTTTTT.

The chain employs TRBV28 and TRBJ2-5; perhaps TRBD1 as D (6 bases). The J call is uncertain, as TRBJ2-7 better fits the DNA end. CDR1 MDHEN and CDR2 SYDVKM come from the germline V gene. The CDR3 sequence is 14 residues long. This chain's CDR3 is CASSSGTLAHEQYF. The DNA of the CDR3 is TGTGCCAGCAGTTCCGGGACATTGGCCCACGAGCAGTACTTC.

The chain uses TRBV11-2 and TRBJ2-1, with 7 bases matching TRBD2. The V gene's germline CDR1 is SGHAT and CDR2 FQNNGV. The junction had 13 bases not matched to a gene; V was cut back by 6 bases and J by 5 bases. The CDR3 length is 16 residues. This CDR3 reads CASSTGLGLGNNEQFF. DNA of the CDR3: TGTGCCAGCAGTACAGGTCTAGGACTAGGGAACAATGAGCAGTTCTTC.